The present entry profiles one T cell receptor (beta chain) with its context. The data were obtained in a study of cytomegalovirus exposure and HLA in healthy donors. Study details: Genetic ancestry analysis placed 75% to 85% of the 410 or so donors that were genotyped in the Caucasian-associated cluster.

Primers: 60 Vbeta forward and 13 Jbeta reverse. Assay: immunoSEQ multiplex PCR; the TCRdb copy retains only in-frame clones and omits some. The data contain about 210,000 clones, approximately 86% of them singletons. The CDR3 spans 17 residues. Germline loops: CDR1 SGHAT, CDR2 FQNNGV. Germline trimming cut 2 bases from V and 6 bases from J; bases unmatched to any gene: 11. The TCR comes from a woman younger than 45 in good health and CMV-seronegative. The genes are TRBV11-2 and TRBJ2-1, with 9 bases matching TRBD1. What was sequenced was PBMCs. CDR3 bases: TGTGCCAGCAGCTTACATCACCTCGGGACAGGGACCAATGAGCAGTTCTTC. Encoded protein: CASSLHHLGTGTNEQFF.